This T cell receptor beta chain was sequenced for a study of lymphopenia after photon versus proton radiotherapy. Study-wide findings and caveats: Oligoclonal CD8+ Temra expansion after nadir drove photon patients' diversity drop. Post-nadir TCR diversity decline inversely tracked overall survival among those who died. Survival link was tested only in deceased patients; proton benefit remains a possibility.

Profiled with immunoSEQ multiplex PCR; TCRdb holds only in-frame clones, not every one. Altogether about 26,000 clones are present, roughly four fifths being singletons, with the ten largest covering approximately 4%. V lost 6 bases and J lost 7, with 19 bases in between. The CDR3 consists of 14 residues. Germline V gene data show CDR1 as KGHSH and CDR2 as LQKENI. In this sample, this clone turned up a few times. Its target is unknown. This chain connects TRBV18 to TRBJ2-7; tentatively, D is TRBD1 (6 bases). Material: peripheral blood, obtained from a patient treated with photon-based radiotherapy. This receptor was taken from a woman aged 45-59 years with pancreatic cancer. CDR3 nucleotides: TGTGCCAGCTCCAAACAGGGAATGGGTAATGAGCAGTACTTC. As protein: CASSKQGMGNEQYF.